Here is one T cell receptor (beta chain) with its context. The antigen is unknown. The sample has other DNA sequences that encode this CDR3 too. These data belong to a study of cytomegalovirus exposure and HLA in healthy donors. Study-level information: Clustering assigned 81% of the approximately 400 genotyped donors to the Caucasian-associated ancestry cluster. Study conclusions and caveats: Per published reports, the classifier diagnosed cytomegalovirus status with high specificity and sensitivity. A further, later analysis showed that HLA-associated TCR beta chains (compared with equally common others) were more clonally expanded.

The PCR had 60 Vbeta and 13 Jbeta primers. Clones were sequenced by immunoSEQ multiplex PCR, and TCRdb holds only the in-frame ones, with some missing. The data show more than 80,000 clones, with under 85% seen just once and 4.1% held by the top ten. This sequence originates from a woman aged 40 to 50 in good health and CMV-seropositive. Sequencing input: PBMCs.

The CDR3 DNA follows: TGTGCCAGCAGTTTAAGTTTTGTGCGGCAGAGCAATCAGCCCCAGCATTTT. Translation gives CASSLSFVRQSNQPQHF. This rearrangement joins TRBV27 to TRBJ1-5; D is unclear. Germline CDR1 is MNHEY and CDR2 is SMNVEV (reference sequence). V dropped 2 bases and J dropped 1 base, with 15 bases sitting between them. The length of the CDR3 is 17 residues.